This T cell receptor (beta chain) is from a study of response to subunit inactivated influenza vaccine. Study-level findings and limits: Only a handful of new T cells, the authors suggested, are recruited with each seasonal influenza vaccination.

The CDR3 is made up of 14 amino acids. The ends lost 6 bases at V and 9 bases at J; junction bases unmatched: 9. This clonotype was found many times. Its specificity is not known. TCRdb called the RT-PCR reads again in MiXCR, with one record for every CDR3 protein. The sample carries about 780,000 distinct CDR3 sequences, 15% to 20% recorded once. The sequence was obtained from a man between 45 and 60 years old who received an inactivated influenza vaccine. J is TRBJ2-4 and V is TRBV12-3 or TRBV12-4, with 9 bases identical to TRBD1. The sequencing here drew on PBMCs from blood, taken 5 days after vaccination. In DNA, the CDR3 is TGTGCCAGCAGCCGATCGGGACAGGGCCCCATTCAGTACTTC. Translating gives CASSRSGQGPIQYF.